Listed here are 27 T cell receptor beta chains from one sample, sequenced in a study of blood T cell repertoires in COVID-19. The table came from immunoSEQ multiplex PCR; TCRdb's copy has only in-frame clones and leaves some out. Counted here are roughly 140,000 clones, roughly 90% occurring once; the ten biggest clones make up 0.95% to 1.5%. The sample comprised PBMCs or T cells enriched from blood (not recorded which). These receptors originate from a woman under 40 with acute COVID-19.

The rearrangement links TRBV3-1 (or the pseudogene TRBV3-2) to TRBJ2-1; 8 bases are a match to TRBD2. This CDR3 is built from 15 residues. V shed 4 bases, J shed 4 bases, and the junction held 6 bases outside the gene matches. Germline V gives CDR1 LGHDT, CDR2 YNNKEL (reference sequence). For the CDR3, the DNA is TGTGCCAGCAGCCGTGCAGCGGGAGATTACAATGAGCAGTTCTTC. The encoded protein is CASSRAAGDYNEQFF.

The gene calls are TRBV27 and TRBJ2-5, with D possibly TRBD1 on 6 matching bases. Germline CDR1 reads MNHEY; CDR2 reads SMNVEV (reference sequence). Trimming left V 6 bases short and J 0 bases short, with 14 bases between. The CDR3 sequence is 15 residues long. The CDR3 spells CASRTDRDNQETQYF. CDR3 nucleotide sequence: TGTGCCAGCAGAACCGACCGGGACAACCAAGAGACCCAGTACTTC.

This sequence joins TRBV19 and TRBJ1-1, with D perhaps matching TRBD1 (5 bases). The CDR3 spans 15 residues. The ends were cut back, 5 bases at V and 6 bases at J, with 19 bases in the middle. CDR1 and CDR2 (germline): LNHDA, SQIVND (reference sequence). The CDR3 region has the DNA TGTGCCAGTAGTGGACCTTGGCCGGTGGGGCCTGAAGCTTTCTTT. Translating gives CASSGPWPVGPEAFF. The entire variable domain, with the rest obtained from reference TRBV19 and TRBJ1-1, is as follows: DGGITQSPKYLFRKEGQNVTLSCEQNLNHDAMYWYRQDPGQGLRLIYYSQIVNDFQKGDIAEGYSVSREKKESFPLTVTSAQKNPTAFYLCASSGPWPVGPEAFFGQGTRLTVV.

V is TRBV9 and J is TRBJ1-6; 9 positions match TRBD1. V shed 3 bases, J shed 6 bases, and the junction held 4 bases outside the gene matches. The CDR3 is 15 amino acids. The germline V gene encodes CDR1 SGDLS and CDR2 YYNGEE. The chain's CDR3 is CASSAGQGSNSPLHF. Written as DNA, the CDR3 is TGTGCCAGCAGCGCGGGACAGGGCAGTAATTCACCCCTCCACTTT.

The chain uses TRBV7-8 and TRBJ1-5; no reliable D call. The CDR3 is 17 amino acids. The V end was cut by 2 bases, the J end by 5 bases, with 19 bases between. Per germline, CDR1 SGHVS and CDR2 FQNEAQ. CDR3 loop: CASSLLLARMSDQPQHF. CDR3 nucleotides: TGTGCCAGCAGCTTACTTCTTGCAAGGATGAGCGATCAGCCCCAGCATTTT.

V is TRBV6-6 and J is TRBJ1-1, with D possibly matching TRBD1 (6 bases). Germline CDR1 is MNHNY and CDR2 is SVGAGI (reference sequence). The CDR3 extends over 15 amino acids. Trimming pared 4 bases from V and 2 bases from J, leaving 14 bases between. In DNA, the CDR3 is TGTGCCAGCAGTTTTGGACAGTTAGTAAACACTGAAGCTTTCTTT. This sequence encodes CASSFGQLVNTEAFF.

The CDR3, as DNA: TGCGCCAGCAGCTCGCGAGTAACTAGCGGTAATTCACCCCTCCACTTT. As protein: CASSSRVTSGNSPLHF. This chain uses TRBV5-1 with TRBJ1-6; D not resolved. This CDR3 has 16 amino acids. Germline assignment: CDR1 SGHRS and CDR2 YFSETQ. The V and J ends lost 3 bases and 6 bases respectively, with 16 bases between them.

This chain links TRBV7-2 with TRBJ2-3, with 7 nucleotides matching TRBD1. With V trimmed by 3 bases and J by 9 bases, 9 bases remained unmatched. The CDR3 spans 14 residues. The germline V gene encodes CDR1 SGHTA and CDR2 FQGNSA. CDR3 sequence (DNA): TGTGCCAGCAGCTTGGGACAGTCTCGGTCCACGCAGTATTTT. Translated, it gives CASSLGQSRSTQYF. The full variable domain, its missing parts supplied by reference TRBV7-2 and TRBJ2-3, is GAGVSQSPSNKVTEKGKDVELRCDPISGHTALYWYRQSLGQGLEFLIYFQGNSAPDKSGLPSDRFSAERTGGSVSTLTIQRTQQEDSAVYLCASSLGQSRSTQYFGPGTRLTVL.

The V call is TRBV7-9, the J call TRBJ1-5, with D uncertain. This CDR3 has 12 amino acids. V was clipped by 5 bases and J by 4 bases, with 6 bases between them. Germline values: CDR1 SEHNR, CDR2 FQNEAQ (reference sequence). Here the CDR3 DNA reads TGTGCCAGCAGCCAAGCGAATCAGCCCCAGCATTTT. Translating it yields CASSQANQPQHF.

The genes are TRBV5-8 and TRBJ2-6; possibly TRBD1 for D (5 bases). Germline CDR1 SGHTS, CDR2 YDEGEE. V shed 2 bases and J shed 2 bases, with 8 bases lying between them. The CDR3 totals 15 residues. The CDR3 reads CASSFAGTGANVLTF. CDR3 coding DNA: TGTGCCAGCAGCTTCGCAGGGACTGGGGCCAACGTCCTGACTTTC.

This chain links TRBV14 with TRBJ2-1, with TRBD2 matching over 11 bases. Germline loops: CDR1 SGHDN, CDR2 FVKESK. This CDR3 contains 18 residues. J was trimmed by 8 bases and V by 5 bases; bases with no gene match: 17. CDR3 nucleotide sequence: TGTGCCAGCAGCTGGCCAGGTTTAGCGGGAGGGCGTGGGGATGAGCAGTTCTTC. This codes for CASSWPGLAGGRGDEQFF.

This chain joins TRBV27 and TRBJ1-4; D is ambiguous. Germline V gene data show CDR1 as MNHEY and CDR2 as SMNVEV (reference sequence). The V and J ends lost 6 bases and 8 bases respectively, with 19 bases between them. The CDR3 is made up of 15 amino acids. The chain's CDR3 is CASRPGTRAFEKLFF. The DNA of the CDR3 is TGTGCCAGCAGACCGGGAACCCGGGCTTTCGAAAAACTGTTTTTT.

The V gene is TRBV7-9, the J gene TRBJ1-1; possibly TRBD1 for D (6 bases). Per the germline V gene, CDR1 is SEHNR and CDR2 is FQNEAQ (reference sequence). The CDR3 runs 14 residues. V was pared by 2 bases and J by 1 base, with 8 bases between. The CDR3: CASSLQGQNTEAFF. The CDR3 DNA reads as TGTGCCAGCAGCTTACAGGGGCAGAACACTGAAGCTTTCTTT.

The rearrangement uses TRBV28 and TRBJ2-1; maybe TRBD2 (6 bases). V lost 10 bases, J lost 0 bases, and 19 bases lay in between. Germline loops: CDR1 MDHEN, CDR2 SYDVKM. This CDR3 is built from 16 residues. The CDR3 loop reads CATNGADGSSYNEQFF. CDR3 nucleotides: TGTGCCACCAACGGGGCTGACGGGAGCTCCTACAATGAGCAGTTCTTC.

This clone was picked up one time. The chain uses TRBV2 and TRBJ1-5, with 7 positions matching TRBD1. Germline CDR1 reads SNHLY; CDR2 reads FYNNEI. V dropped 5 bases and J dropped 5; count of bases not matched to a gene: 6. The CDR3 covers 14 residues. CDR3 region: CASSQGTEDQPQHF. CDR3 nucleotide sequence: TGTGCCAGCAGTCAGGGGACAGAGGATCAGCCCCAGCATTTT.

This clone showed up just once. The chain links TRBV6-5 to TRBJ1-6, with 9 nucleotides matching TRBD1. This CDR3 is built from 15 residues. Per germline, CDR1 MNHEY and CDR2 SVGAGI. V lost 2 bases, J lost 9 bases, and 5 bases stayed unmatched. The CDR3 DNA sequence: TGTGCCAGCAGTTACGAGGACAGGGGAGTTTCACCCCTCCACTTT. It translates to CASSYEDRGVSPLHF.

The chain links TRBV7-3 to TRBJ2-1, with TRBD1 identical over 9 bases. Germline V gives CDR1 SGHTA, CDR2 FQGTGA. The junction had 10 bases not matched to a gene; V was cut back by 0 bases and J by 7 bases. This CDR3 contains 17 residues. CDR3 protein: CASSLTFRTGASNEQFF. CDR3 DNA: TGTGCCAGCAGCTTAACCTTTCGGACAGGGGCCTCGAATGAGCAGTTCTTC.

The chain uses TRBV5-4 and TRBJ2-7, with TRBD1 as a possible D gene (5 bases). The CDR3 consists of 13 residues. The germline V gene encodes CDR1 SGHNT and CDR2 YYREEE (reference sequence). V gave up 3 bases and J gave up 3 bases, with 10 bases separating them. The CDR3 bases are TGTGCCAGCAGCTCCAGGGATGACTACGAGCAGTACTTC. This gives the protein CASSSRDDYEQYF.

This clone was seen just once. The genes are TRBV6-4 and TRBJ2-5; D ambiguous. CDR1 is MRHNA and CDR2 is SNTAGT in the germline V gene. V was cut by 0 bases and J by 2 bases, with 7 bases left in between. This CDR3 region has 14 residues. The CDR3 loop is CASSDSESQETQYF. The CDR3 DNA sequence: TGTGCCAGCAGTGACTCGGAGTCGCAAGAGACCCAGTACTTC.

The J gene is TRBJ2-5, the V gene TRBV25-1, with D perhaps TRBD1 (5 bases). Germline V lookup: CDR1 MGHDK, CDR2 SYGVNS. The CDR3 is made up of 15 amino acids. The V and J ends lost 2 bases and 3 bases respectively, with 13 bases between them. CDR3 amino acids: CASSEAGSGEETQYF. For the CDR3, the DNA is TGTGCCAGCAGTGAAGCAGGGTCCGGTGAAGAGACCCAGTACTTC.

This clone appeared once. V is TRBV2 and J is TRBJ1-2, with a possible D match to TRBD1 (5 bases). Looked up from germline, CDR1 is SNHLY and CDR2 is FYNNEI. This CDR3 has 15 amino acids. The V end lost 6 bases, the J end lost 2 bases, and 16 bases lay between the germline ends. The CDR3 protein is CASRDPWGVNYGYTF. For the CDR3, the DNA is TGTGCCAGCAGGGACCCATGGGGGGTGAACTATGGCTACACCTTC.

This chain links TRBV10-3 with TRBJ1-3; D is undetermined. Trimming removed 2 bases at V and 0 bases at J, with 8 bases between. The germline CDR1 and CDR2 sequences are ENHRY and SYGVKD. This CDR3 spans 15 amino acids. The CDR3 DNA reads TGTGCCATCAGTGAGGCCAGATTCTCTGGAAACACCATATATTTT. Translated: CAISEARFSGNTIYF.

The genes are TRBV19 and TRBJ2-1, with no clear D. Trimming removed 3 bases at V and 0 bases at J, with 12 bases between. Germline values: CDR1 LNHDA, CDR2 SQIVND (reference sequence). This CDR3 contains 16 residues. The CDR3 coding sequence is TGTGCCAGTAGTATCGACGCGGCCAGCTCCTACAATGAGCAGTTCTTC. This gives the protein CASSIDAASSYNEQFF.

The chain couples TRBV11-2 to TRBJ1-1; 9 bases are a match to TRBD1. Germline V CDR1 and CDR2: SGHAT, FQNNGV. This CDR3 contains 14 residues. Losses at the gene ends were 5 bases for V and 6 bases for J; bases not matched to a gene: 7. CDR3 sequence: CASSQTGGHPEAFF. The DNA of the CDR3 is TGTGCCAGCAGCCAAACAGGGGGCCACCCTGAAGCTTTCTTT.

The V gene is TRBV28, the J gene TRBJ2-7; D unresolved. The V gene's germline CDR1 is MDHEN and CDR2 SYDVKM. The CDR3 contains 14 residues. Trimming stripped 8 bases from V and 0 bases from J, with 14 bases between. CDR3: CASSPGGHSYEQYF. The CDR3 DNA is TGTGCCAGCTCCCCCGGCGGCCACTCCTACGAGCAGTACTTC. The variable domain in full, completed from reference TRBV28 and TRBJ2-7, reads DVKVTQSSRYLVKRTGEKVFLECVQDMDHENMFWYRQDPGLGLRLIYFSYDVKMKEKGDIPEGYSVSREKKERFSLILESASTNQTSMYLCASSPGGHSYEQYFGPGTRLTVT.

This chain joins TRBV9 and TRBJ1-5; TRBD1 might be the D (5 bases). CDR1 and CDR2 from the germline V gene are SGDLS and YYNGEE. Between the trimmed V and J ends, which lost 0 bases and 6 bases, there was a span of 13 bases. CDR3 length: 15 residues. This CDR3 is CASSVDGGESQPQHF. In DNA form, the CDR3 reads TGTGCCAGCAGCGTAGATGGAGGGGAAAGTCAGCCCCAGCATTTT.

The CDR3 nucleotides read TGCGCCAGCAGCCAAGTATCCAGGGCAAACTATGGCTACACCTTC. Protein sequence: CASSQVSRANYGYTF. The gene calls are TRBV4-3 and TRBJ1-2; possible D gene TRBD1, 5 bases. Trimming pared 1 base from V and 2 bases from J, leaving 11 bases between. CDR3 size: 15 residues. Germline V gene sequence: CDR1 LGHNA, CDR2 YSLEER.